The T cell receptor beta chain under discussion was sequenced for a study of identical twins. The germline CDR1 and CDR2 sequences are SGHNT and YYREEE (reference sequence). This CDR3 spans 15 amino acids. Losses at the gene ends were 4 bases for V and 4 bases for J; bases not matched to a gene: 7. From the 5' RACE reads, TCRdb called clonotypes with MiXCR, one entry per CDR3 protein. The sample includes approximately 700,000 distinct CDR3 sequences, 15% to 20% of them seen just once. In the case of this clonotype: The antigen is not known.

Study-level results: The models gave estimates that fell short of the out-of-frame TCR alpha sharing seen in monozygotic twins.

The sample also formed part of further work on T cells expressing NK-cell markers. From that paper: Seven of the eight sequenced donors were HCMV-seropositive; one was seronegative. Anti-gamma-delta TCR antibody use in several experiments restricted sorting to alpha-beta TCR T cells.

The sample consisted of PBMCs. The chain has TRBV5-4 and TRBJ2-5; 10 nucleotides align to TRBD1. The receptor's source is a woman under 30 in good health. This CDR3 is CASSTSGTGVETQYF. The DNA for the CDR3 is TGTGCCAGCAGCACCTCCGGGACAGGGGTAGAGACCCAGTACTTC.